This T cell receptor beta chain comes out of a study of blood T cell repertoires in COVID-19. Study background: The United States, Italy and Spain supplied acute and convalescent COVID-19 samples. Nucleic acid was either cDNA or gDNA, and it came from T cells, B-cell-depleted T cells, or PBMCs.

As originally analysed: Amplifying reference gene primers gave estimates of nucleated cell counts. Assay: immunoSEQ multiplex PCR; the TCRdb copy retains only in-frame clones and omits some. V and J calls and clone size come straight from that table; D and trimming were deduced from the DNA. The sample gives roughly 73,000 clones, around 90% of which show up once; about 1.5% is in the top ten. Sequencing used peripheral blood. The clonotype originates from a man in his forties or fifties with acute or convalescent COVID-19.

In DNA, the CDR3 is TGTGCCAGCAGTGGGGAAGGACAAGGCAATTCACCCCTCCACTTT. Amino acid sequence: CASSGEGQGNSPLHF. This sequence joins TRBV28 and TRBJ1-6; D perhaps matches TRBD1 (5 bases). V lost 5 bases and J 7 bases, leaving 15 bases between the germline ends. CDR1 and CDR2 from the germline V gene are MDHEN and SYDVKM. The CDR3 is made up of 15 amino acids.